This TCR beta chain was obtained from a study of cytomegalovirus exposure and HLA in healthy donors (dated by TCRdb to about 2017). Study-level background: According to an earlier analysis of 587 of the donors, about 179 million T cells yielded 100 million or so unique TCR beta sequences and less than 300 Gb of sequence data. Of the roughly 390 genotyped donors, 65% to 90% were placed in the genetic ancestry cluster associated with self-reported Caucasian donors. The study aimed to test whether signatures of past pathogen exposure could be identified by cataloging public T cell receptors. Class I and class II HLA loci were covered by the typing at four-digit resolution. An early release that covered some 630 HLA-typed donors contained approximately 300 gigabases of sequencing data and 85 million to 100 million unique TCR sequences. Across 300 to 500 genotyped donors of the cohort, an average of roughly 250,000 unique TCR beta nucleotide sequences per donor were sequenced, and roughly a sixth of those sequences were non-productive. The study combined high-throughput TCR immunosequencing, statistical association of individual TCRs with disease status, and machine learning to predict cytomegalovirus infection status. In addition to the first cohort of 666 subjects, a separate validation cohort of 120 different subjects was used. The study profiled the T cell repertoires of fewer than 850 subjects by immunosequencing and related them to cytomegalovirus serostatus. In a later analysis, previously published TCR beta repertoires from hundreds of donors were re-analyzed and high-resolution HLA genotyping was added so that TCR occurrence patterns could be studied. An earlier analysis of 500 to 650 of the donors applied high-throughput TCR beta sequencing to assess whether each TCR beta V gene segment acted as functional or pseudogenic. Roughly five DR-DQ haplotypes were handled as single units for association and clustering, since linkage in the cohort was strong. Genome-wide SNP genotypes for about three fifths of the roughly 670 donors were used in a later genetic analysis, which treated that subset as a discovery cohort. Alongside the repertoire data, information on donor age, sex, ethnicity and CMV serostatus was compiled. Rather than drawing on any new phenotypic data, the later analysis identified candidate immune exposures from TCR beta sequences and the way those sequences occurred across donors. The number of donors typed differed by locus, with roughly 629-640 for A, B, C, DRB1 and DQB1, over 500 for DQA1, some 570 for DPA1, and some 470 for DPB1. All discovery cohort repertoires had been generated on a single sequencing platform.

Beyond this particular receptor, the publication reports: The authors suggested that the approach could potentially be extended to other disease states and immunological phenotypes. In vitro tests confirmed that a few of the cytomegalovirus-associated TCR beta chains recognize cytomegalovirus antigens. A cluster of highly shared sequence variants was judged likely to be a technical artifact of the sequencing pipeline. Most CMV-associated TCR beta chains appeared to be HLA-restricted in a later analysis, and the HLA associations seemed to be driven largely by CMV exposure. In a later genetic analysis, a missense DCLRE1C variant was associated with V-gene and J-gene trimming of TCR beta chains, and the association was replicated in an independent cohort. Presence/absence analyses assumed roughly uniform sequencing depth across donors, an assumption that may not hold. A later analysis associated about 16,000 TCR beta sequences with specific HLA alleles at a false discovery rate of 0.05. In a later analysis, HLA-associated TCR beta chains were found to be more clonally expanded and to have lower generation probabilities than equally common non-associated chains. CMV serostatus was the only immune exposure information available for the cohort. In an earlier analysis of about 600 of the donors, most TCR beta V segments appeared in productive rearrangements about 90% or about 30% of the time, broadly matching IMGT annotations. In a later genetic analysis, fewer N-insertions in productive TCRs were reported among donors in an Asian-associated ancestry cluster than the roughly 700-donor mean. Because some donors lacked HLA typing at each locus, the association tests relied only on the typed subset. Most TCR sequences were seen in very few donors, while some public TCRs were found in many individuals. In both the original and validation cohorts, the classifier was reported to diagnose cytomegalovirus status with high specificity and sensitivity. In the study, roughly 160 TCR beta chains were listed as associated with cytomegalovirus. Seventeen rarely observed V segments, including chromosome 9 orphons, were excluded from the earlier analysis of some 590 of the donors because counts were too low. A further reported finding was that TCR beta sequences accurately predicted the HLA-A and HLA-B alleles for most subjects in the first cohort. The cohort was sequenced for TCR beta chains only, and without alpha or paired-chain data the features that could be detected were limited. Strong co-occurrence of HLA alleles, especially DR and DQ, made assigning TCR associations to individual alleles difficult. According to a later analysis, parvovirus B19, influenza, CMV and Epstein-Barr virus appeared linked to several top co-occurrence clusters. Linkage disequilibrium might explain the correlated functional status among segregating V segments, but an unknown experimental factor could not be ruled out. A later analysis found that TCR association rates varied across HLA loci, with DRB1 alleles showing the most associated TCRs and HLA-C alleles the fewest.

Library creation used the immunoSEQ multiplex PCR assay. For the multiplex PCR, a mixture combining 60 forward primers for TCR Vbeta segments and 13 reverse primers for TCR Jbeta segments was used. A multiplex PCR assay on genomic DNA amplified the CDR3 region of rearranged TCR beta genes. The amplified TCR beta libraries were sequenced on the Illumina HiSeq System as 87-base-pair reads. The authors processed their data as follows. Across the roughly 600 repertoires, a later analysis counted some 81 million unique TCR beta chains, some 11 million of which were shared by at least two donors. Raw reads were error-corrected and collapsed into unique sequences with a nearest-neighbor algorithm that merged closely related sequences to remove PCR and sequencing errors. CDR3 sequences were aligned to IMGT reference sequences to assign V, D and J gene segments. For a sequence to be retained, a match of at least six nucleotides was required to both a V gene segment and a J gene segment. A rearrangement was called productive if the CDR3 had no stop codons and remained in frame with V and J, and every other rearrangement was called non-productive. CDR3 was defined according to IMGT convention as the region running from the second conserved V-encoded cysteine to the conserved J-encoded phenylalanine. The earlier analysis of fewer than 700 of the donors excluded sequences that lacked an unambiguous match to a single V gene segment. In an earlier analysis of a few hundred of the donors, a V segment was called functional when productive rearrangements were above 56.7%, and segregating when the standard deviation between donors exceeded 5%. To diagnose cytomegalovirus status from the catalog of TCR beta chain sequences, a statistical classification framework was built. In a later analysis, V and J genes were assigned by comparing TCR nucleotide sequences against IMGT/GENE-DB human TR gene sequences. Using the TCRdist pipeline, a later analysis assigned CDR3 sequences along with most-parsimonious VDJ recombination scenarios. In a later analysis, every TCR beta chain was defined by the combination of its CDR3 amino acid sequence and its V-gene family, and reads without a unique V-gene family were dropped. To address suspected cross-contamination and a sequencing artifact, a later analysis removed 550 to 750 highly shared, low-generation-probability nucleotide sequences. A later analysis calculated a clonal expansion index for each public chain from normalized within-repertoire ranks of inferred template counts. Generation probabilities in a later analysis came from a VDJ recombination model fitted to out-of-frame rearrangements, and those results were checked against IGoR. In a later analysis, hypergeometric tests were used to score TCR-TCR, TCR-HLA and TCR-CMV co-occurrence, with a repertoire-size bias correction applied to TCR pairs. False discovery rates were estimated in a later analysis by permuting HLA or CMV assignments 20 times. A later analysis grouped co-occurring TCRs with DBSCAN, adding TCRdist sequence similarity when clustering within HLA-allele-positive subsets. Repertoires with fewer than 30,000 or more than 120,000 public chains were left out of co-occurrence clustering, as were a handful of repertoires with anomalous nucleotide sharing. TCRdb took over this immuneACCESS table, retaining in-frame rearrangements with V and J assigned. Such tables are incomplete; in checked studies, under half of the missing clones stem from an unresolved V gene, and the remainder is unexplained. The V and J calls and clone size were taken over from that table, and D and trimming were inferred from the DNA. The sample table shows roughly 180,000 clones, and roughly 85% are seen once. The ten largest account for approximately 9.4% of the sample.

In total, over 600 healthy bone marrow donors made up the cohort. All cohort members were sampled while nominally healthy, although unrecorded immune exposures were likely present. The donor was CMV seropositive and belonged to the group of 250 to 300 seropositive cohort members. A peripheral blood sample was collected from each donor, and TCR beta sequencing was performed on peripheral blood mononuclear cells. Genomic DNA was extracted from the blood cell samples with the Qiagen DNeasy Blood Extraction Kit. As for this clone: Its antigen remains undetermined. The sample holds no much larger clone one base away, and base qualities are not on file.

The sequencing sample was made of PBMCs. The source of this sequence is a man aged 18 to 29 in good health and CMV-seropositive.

The DNA sequence follows: TGTGCCAGCGCGAACAGGGGCACCAAAAACATTCAGTACTTC. Translated, it reads CASANRGTKNIQYF. The chain links TRBV25-1 with TRBJ2-4, and 7 junctional nucleotides match TRBD1. The CDR3 runs 14 residues from the cysteine to the phenylalanine. Only the CDR3 DNA is retained, 42 bases long and in frame from the first base. Germline trimming amounts to 8 bases on V and 2 bases on J, with 6 as the count of junction bases outside the gene matches. The germline V gene supplies CDR1 MGHDK and CDR2 SYGVNS. Supplemented by the reference TRBV25-1 and TRBJ2-4 proteins around the CDR3, the complete variable domain is EADIYQTPRYLVIGTGKKITLECSQTMGHDKMYWYQQDPGMELHLIHYSYGVNSTEKGDLSSESTVSRIRTEHFPLTLESARPSHTSQYLCASANRGTKNIQYFGAGTRLSVL.